The rows below give T cell receptor beta chains drawn from one sample of a study of blood T cell repertoires in COVID-19. Assay: immunoSEQ multiplex PCR; the TCRdb copy retains only in-frame clones and omits some. The sample holds around 190,000 clones, about 88% seen once. The sample taken for sequencing was peripheral blood. These receptors came from a man in his forties or fifties with COVID-19, enrolled during active disease. Both conserved end residues are part of each CDR3. The D gene is left open where the match is weak. Clone size is stated in some rows and not others, as once, few, many or a class when expanded.

abundance: .
v_gene: TRBV28
j_gene: TRBJ2-7
d_gene: .
CDR3aa: CASSFGGHEQYF
CDR3nt: TGTGCCAGCAGTTTTGGGGGCCACGAGCAGTACTTC

abundance: .
v_gene: TRBV29-1
j_gene: TRBJ2-5
d_gene: TRBD1
CDR3aa: CSVEDRDFDQETQYF
CDR3nt: TGCAGCGTGGAGGACAGGGACTTTGACCAAGAGACCCAGTACTTC

abundance: .
v_gene: TRBV11-3
j_gene: TRBJ2-7
d_gene: TRBD1
CDR3aa: CASSSGQGSSYEQYF
CDR3nt: TGTGCCAGCAGCTCGGGACAGGGGAGCTCCTACGAGCAGTACTTC

abundance: .
v_gene: TRBV27
j_gene: TRBJ1-2
d_gene: .
CDR3aa: CASSLTGGYGYTF
CDR3nt: TGTGCCAGCAGTTTAACCGGGGGCTATGGCTACACCTTC

abundance: .
v_gene: TRBV29-1
j_gene: TRBJ1-1
d_gene: TRBD1
CDR3aa: CSVVGTGQIGTEAFF
CDR3nt: TGCAGCGTCGTCGGGACAGGGCAGATTGGGACTGAAGCTTTCTTT

abundance: .
v_gene: TRBV28
j_gene: TRBJ1-1
d_gene: .
CDR3aa: CASSLPRVVEAFF
CDR3nt: TGTGCCAGCAGTTTACCCAGGGTAGTTGAAGCTTTCTTT

abundance: .
v_gene: TRBV6-6
j_gene: TRBJ1-1
d_gene: .
CDR3aa: CASSPGTPNTEAFF
CDR3nt: TGTGCCAGCAGCCCCGGGACACCTAACACTGAAGCTTTCTTT

abundance: .
v_gene: TRBV6-5
j_gene: TRBJ1-5
d_gene: .
CDR3aa: CASTSGQYSNQPQHF
CDR3nt: TGTGCCAGCACCTCGGGACAATATAGCAATCAGCCCCAGCATTTT

abundance: .
v_gene: TRBV11-2
j_gene: TRBJ2-1
d_gene: .
CDR3aa: CASSPVGGLGNEQFF
CDR3nt: TGTGCCAGCAGCCCTGTTGGAGGGCTGGGGAATGAGCAGTTCTTC

abundance: .
v_gene: TRBV19
j_gene: TRBJ2-7
d_gene: .
CDR3aa: CASSIGPGYEQYF
CDR3nt: TGTGCCAGTAGTATAGGTCCAGGGTACGAGCAGTACTTC

abundance: .
v_gene: TRBV18
j_gene: TRBJ2-3
d_gene: TRBD1
CDR3aa: CASSPSTGLGTDTQYF
CDR3nt: TGTGCCAGCTCACCTTCGACAGGGTTGGGGACAGATACGCAGTATTTT

abundance: .
v_gene: TRBV2
j_gene: TRBJ2-1
d_gene: .
CDR3aa: CASSDAGYNEQFF
CDR3nt: TGTGCCAGCAGTGATGCAGGTTACAATGAGCAGTTCTTC

abundance: .
v_gene: TRBV9
j_gene: TRBJ1-1
d_gene: .
CDR3aa: CASSVAGHQNTEAFF
CDR3nt: TGTGCCAGCAGCGTAGCGGGACACCAGAACACTGAAGCTTTCTTT

abundance: .
v_gene: TRBV20-1
j_gene: TRBJ2-5
d_gene: .
CDR3aa: CSASDWSLQETQYF
CDR3nt: TGCAGTGCTAGTGACTGGTCACTTCAAGAGACCCAGTACTTC

abundance: .
v_gene: TRBV5-4
j_gene: TRBJ1-5
d_gene: .
CDR3aa: CASSLQGQPQHF
CDR3nt: TGTGCCAGCAGCTTGCAGGGACAGCCCCAGCATTTT

abundance: .
v_gene: TRBV9
j_gene: TRBJ2-3
d_gene: TRBD2
CDR3aa: CASSAKIAGEPTDTQYF
CDR3nt: TGTGCCAGCAGCGCTAAGATAGCGGGGGAGCCCACAGATACGCAGTATTTT

abundance: .
v_gene: TRBV5-4
j_gene: TRBJ1-1
d_gene: .
CDR3aa: CASSLPGALTEAFF
CDR3nt: TGTGCCAGCAGTCTCCCTGGGGCTCTGACTGAAGCTTTCTTT

abundance: .
v_gene: TRBV5-4
j_gene: TRBJ1-4
d_gene: TRBD1
CDR3aa: CASSRGQGNTNEKLFF
CDR3nt: TGTGCCAGCAGCAGGGGACAGGGAAATACTAATGAAAAACTGTTTTTT

abundance: .
v_gene: TRBV4-1
j_gene: TRBJ2-2
d_gene: .
CDR3aa: CASSQVEGLSGELFF
CDR3nt: TGCGCCAGCAGCCAAGTCGAGGGATTAAGTGGGGAGCTGTTTTTT

abundance: once
v_gene: TRBV19
j_gene: TRBJ2-1
d_gene: TRBD2
CDR3aa: CASQRGSGRLNEQFF
CDR3nt: TGTGCCAGTCAAAGGGGTAGCGGGAGATTGAATGAGCAGTTCTTC